The entry below gives a single TCR beta chain sequence along with its context. Its target is unknown. J lost 3 bases, V lost 5 bases, and 8 bases had no gene match. CDR1 is SGHTA and CDR2 is FQGNSA in the germline V gene. This CDR3 comprises 15 residues. The repertoire was sequenced with immunoSEQ multiplex PCR; TCRdb's copy has only in-frame clones and lacks some. The table shows 68,000 or so clones, with 91% occurring only once. This record comes from a study of cytomegalovirus exposure and HLA in healthy donors. Findings and limits, study-wide: Overall, under 200 TCR beta chains were annotated as cytomegalovirus-associated.

The gene calls are TRBV7-2 and TRBJ2-7; TRBD1 matches at 9 bases. The source material was PBMCs. The source is a man aged 18 to 29 in good health and CMV-seronegative. The CDR3 sequence is CASSLQPGQGYEQYF. Here the CDR3 DNA reads TGTGCCAGCAGCCTCCAGCCGGGACAGGGCTACGAGCAGTACTTC.